One sample yielded the 31 T cell receptor beta chains listed below, sequenced in a study of blood T cell repertoires in COVID-19. Data came from immunoSEQ multiplex PCR; TCRdb stores just in-frame clones and leaves some out. Of 240,000 or so clones in the sample, 75% to 90% were seen once. The sample comprised peripheral blood. These receptors all stem from a man in his fifties or sixties who had recovered from COVID-19.

CDR3 sequence (DNA): TGTGCCAGCAGTTCCGGGAACTTTAACATTCAGTACTTC. Protein product: CASSSGNFNIQYF. The chain uses TRBV28 and TRBJ2-4; D may be TRBD2 (5 bases). Germline V lookup: CDR1 MDHEN, CDR2 SYDVKM. V was shortened by 4 bases and J by 7 bases, with 11 bases between the two germline ends. The CDR3 contains 13 residues.

In its sample, this clone was seen once. This sequence joins TRBV7-8 and TRBJ2-3; no firm D call. Per the germline V gene, CDR1 is SGHVS and CDR2 is FQNEAQ. The CDR3 runs 14 residues. V was cut by 4 bases and J by 1 base, with 9 bases left in between. CDR3 sequence reads: CASSSRVRTDTQYF. The CDR3, as DNA: TGTGCCAGCAGCTCCCGGGTTCGCACAGATACGCAGTATTTT.

This chain connects TRBV10-3 to TRBJ2-1, with 9 bases fitting TRBD1. The trim removed 5 bases at V and 9 bases at J, leaving 11 bases unmatched. Germline assignment: CDR1 ENHRY and CDR2 SYGVKD. The CDR3 has 15 amino acids. The chain's CDR3 is CAISKLQGALGEQFF. The CDR3, as DNA: TGTGCCATCAGTAAACTACAGGGGGCGCTGGGTGAGCAGTTCTTC.

The chain combines TRBV30 with TRBJ1-3; D uncertain. The CDR3 extends over 14 amino acids. CDR1 and CDR2 (germline): GTSNPN, SVGIG (reference sequence). Trimming stripped 3 bases from V and 0 bases from J, with 9 bases between. The CDR3 spells CAWRKVHSGNTIYF. For the CDR3, the DNA is TGTGCCTGGAGGAAAGTACACTCTGGAAACACCATATATTTT.

The CDR3 here is CASRRSPGTGSSPLHF. CDR3 nucleotide sequence: TGTGCCAGCAGACGTTCTCCCGGGACAGGGTCCTCACCCCTCCACTTT. The V gene is TRBV5-4, the J gene TRBJ1-6; 9 bases line up with TRBD1. Germline CDR1 and CDR2: SGHNT and YYREEE (reference sequence). The CDR3 runs 16 residues. J gave up 10 bases and V 5 bases, and 13 bases lay outside the gene matches.

The chain has TRBV3-1 (or the pseudogene TRBV3-2) and TRBJ2-3; the match to TRBD2 covers 15 bases. This CDR3 is 14 amino acids long. J gave up 14 bases and V 4 bases, and 7 bases lay outside the gene matches. Germline loops: CDR1 LGHDT, CDR2 YNNKEL (reference sequence). DNA of the CDR3: TGTGCCAGCAGCCGATCGGGACTAGCGGGGGGCGCGTATTTT. Translation gives CASSRSGLAGGAYF.

The chain combines TRBV6-5 with TRBJ2-7; D call uncertain. V was cut by 3 bases and J by 2 bases, with 8 bases left in between. The germline V gene encodes CDR1 MNHEY and CDR2 SVGAGI. The CDR3 has 13 residues. The chain's CDR3 is CASSYEAAYEQYV. CDR3 coding DNA: TGTGCCAGCAGTTATGAAGCCGCCTACGAGCAGTACGTC.

The chain combines TRBV30 with TRBJ1-2; TRBD1 matches at 7 bases. CDR1 is GTSNPN, CDR2 SVGIG, per germline (reference sequence). The CDR3 is 13 amino acids. The trim removed 2 bases at V and 5 bases at J, leaving 5 bases unmatched. CDR3 nucleotides: TGTGCCTGGAGTTTTCAGGGGGGTTATGGCTACACCTTC. Translated, it gives CAWSFQGGYGYTF. The entire variable domain, with the rest obtained from reference TRBV30 and TRBJ1-2, is as follows: SQTIHQWPATLVQPVGSPLSLECTVEGTSNPNLYWYRQAAGRGLQLLFYSVGIGQISSEVPQNLSASRPQDRQFILSSKKLLLSDSGFYLCAWSFQGGYGYTFGSGTRLTVV.

V usage is TRBV21-1 and J usage is TRBJ2-7; the D call in the table, TRBD2, was not verified against the DNA. TRBV21-1 is listed as a pseudogene. The CDR3 length is 12 residues. The CDR3 spells CASSPVDGLANV. The CDR3 region has the DNA TGTGCCAGCAGCCCCGTAGATGGGCTAGCAAACGTC.

The count of this clone is one. V is TRBV20-1 and J is TRBJ1-4; D is ambiguous. The CDR3 runs to 14 residues. CDR1 and CDR2 (germline): DFQATT, SNEGSKA (reference sequence). The V end lost 3 bases, the J end lost 10 bases, and 18 bases lay between the germline ends. CDR3 loop: CSASSKKREGKLFF. The CDR3 nucleotides read TGCAGTGCTAGTTCCAAGAAGAGGGAGGGAAAACTGTTTTTT.

This rearrangement joins TRBV7-8 to TRBJ2-7; a possible D gene is TRBD1 (5 bases). From germline, CDR1 is SGHVS and CDR2 FQNEAQ. With 0 bases removed from V and 6 bases from J, the gap between germline ends came to 15 bases. This CDR3 spans 15 amino acids. CDR3 loop: CASSLATGTVSEQYV. The CDR3 DNA follows: TGTGCCAGCAGCTTAGCAACAGGAACTGTAAGCGAGCAGTACGTC.

This clone was seen only a few times. V and J are TRBV29-1 and TRBJ2-7, with D maybe TRBD1 (5 bases). CDR3 length equals 12 residues. The V gene's germline CDR1 is SQVTM and CDR2 ANQGSEA. The ends were cut back, 5 bases at V and 3 bases at J, with 11 bases in the middle. The chain's CDR3 is CSVWTLLYEQYF. The CDR3, as DNA: TGCAGCGTTTGGACACTCCTCTACGAGCAGTACTTC.

The chain has TRBV19 and TRBJ1-5; D remains ambiguous. Trimming removed 3 bases at V and 1 base at J, with 7 bases between. The CDR3 sequence is 14 residues long. Germline V lookup: CDR1 LNHDA, CDR2 SQIVND (reference sequence). CDR3 coding DNA: TGTGCCAGTAGTATGCGAGAAAGCAATCAGCCCCAGCATTTT. This gives the protein CASSMRESNQPQHF. The full variable domain, with the rest looked up from reference TRBV19 and TRBJ1-5, is DGGITQSPKYLFRKEGQNVTLSCEQNLNHDAMYWYRQDPGQGLRLIYYSQIVNDFQKGDIAEGYSVSREKKESFPLTVTSAQKNPTAFYLCASSMRESNQPQHFGDGTRLSIL.

The rearrangement joins TRBV7-2 to TRBJ2-2; unclear D gene. Germline CDR1 and CDR2: SGHTA and FQGNSA. The CDR3 sequence is 13 residues long. V was clipped by 0 bases and J by 5 bases, with 4 bases between them. The DNA for the CDR3 is TGTGCCAGCAGCTTAGCACTTACCGGGGAGCTGTTTTTT. Its protein product is CASSLALTGELFF.

This chain links TRBV5-1 with TRBJ2-7; maybe TRBD1 (6 bases). CDR1 and CDR2 (germline): SGHRS, YFSETQ. With 1 base removed from V and 3 bases from J, the gap between germline ends came to 11 bases. The CDR3 is 14 amino acids. CDR3 loop: CASSLNRELYEQYF. The CDR3 region has the DNA TGCGCCAGCAGCTTGAACAGGGAACTCTACGAGCAGTACTTC.

DNA for the CDR3: TGTGCCAGCAGCTCCACAGGGATACCAGAGACCCAGTACTTC. Residues: CASSSTGIPETQYF. The V gene is TRBV7-8, the J gene TRBJ2-5, with D possibly matching TRBD1 (6 bases). Trimming removed 4 bases at V and 4 bases at J, with 13 bases between. This CDR3 contains 14 residues. Germline CDR1 reads SGHVS; CDR2 reads FQNEAQ.

The V and J genes are TRBV5-1 and TRBJ2-5; D uncertain. This CDR3 comprises 14 residues. The germline V gene encodes CDR1 SGHRS and CDR2 YFSETQ. The germline V and J ends were trimmed by 2 bases and 4 bases, with 12 bases remaining between them. The CDR3 reads CASSFRVSLETQYF. The CDR3 DNA reads TGCGCCAGCAGCTTTCGGGTATCGTTAGAGACCCAGTACTTC.

The count of this clone is one. The chain is built from TRBV10-3 and TRBJ2-2, with TRBD1 identical over 10 bases. This CDR3 comprises 16 residues. V gave up 3 bases and J gave up 6 bases; unmatched junction bases: 7. CDR1 and CDR2 (germline): ENHRY, SYGVKD. The CDR3 loop reads CAISERYGQGAGELFF. The CDR3 nucleotides read TGTGCCATCAGTGAACGGTATGGACAGGGGGCCGGGGAGCTGTTTTTT.

V usage is TRBV6-5 and J usage is TRBJ1-1; D is unresolved. V was cut by 6 bases and J by 2 bases, with 10 bases left in between. Looked up from germline, CDR1 is MNHEY and CDR2 is SVGAGI. This CDR3 is 13 amino acids long. CDR3 sequence: CASRIQINTEAFF. The CDR3 DNA is TGTGCCAGCAGGATACAGATTAACACTGAAGCTTTCTTT.

The chain employs TRBV5-1 and TRBJ1-6; no reliable D call. The CDR3 is 14 residues long. With 0 bases removed from V and 10 bases from J, the gap between germline ends came to 11 bases. The germline V gene has CDR1 SGHRS and CDR2 YFSETQ. CDR3 DNA: TGCGCCAGCAGCTTGGTGGGTTTCGGGTCACCCCTCCACTTT. The encoded protein is CASSLVGFGSPLHF.

This chain links TRBV19 with TRBJ1-1; D may be TRBD1 (5 bases). The germline V gene has CDR1 LNHDA and CDR2 SQIVND (reference sequence). The CDR3 totals 14 residues. Trimming stripped 2 bases from V and 1 base from J, with 8 bases between. CDR3 in amino acids: CASSITQGNTEAFF. CDR3 nucleotide sequence: TGTGCCAGTAGTATAACCCAGGGGAACACTGAAGCTTTCTTT.

V usage is TRBV5-1 and J usage is TRBJ1-2; possible D gene TRBD1, 5 bases. The CDR3 loop spans 15 amino acids. Germline CDR1 reads SGHRS; CDR2 reads YFSETQ. V was clipped by 0 bases and J by 1 base, with 10 bases between them. CDR3 loop: CASSLVRGLNYGYTF. Here the CDR3 DNA reads TGCGCCAGCAGCTTGGTTCGGGGACTTAACTATGGCTACACCTTC.

The CDR3: CASSRDTGGNQPQHF. The DNA for the CDR3 is TGTGCCAGCAGTCGGGACACCGGCGGGAATCAGCCCCAGCATTTT. V is TRBV2 and J is TRBJ1-5, with a weak D call TRBD1 (6 bases). The germline CDR1 and CDR2 sequences are SNHLY and FYNNEI. With 5 bases removed from V and 4 bases from J, the gap between germline ends came to 15 bases. The CDR3 runs 15 residues. Complete variable domain (other parts from reference TRBV2 and TRBJ1-5): EPEVTQTPSHQVTQMGQEVILRCVPISNHLYFYWYRQILGQKVEFLVSFYNNEISEKSEIFDDQFSVERPDGSNFTLKIRSTKLEDSAMYFCASSRDTGGNQPQHFGDGTRLSIL.

The genes are TRBV10-3 and TRBJ2-7; TRBD1 matches at 11 bases. Germline-derived CDR1 and CDR2 are ENHRY and SYGVKD. Trimming removed 5 bases from V and 2 bases from J; junction bases left unmatched: 2. The CDR3 runs 14 residues. CDR3 amino acids: CAISTGQGAYEQYF. The DNA for the CDR3 is TGTGCCATCAGTACGGGACAGGGGGCCTACGAGCAGTACTTC.

The chain joins TRBV2 to TRBJ2-3; 8 bases agree with TRBD1. The junction had 6 bases not matched to a gene; V was cut back by 3 bases and J by 1 base. This CDR3 region has 16 residues. Germline V gives CDR1 SNHLY, CDR2 FYNNEI. The CDR3 region has the DNA TGTGCCAGCAGTGATTTGGGACAGGCCGGCACAGATACGCAGTATTTT. Translation gives CASSDLGQAGTDTQYF. Full variable domain (remainder filled in from reference TRBV2 and TRBJ2-3): EPEVTQTPSHQVTQMGQEVILRCVPISNHLYFYWYRQILGQKVEFLVSFYNNEISEKSEIFDDQFSVERPDGSNFTLKIRSTKLEDSAMYFCASSDLGQAGTDTQYFGPGTRLTVL.

The rearrangement joins TRBV20-1 to TRBJ1-4, with TRBD1 as a possible D gene (6 bases). The germline V gene encodes CDR1 DFQATT and CDR2 SNEGSKA (reference sequence). This CDR3 contains 14 residues. Deletions cut 3 bases from V and 7 bases from J, with 15 bases between. DNA of the CDR3: TGCAGTGCTAGTACCGGGGGGGCCCTTGAAAAACTGTTTTTT. Translated: CSASTGGALEKLFF.

The V call is TRBV5-1, the J call TRBJ2-1; 8 nucleotides line up with TRBD2. The J segment lost 7 bases and the V segment lost 8 bases, leaving 17 bases of the junction unmatched. The CDR3 runs to 16 residues. From germline, CDR1 is SGHRS and CDR2 YFSETQ. CDR3 sequence reads: CARKLGGLAGGNEQFF. The CDR3 nucleotides read TGCGCCAGGAAGCTTGGAGGACTAGCTGGCGGGAATGAGCAGTTCTTC.

The chain has TRBV5-1 and TRBJ1-3; D is unresolved. Germline loops: CDR1 SGHRS, CDR2 YFSETQ. CDR3 length: 15 amino acids. V lost 4 bases and J lost 0, with 11 bases in between. The CDR3: CASSPDSNSGNTIYF. CDR3 nucleotide sequence: TGCGCCAGCAGCCCTGACTCCAACTCTGGAAACACCATATATTTT.

The chain combines TRBV20-1 with TRBJ2-7; weak D call: TRBD2 (5 bases). Germline V gene data show CDR1 as DFQATT and CDR2 as SNEGSKA (reference sequence). V dropped 6 bases and J dropped 7 bases, with 7 bases sitting between them. The CDR3 sequence is 9 residues long. For the CDR3, the DNA is TGCAGTGCCGGGGTAGAGCAGTACTTC. This gives the protein CSAGVEQYF.

The chain recombines TRBV27 with TRBJ1-6, with D perhaps TRBD1 (6 bases). The CDR3 extends over 14 amino acids. Trimming took 4 bases from V and 9 from J, leaving 13 bases between them. Germline CDR1 MNHEY, CDR2 SMNVEV (reference sequence). The CDR3 loop is CASSSRQAGSPLHF. In nucleotides, the CDR3 is TGTGCCAGCAGTTCTCGACAGGCGGGTTCACCCCTCCACTTT.

The V and J genes are TRBV14 and TRBJ1-1; the match to TRBD1 covers 7 bases. V gave up 1 base and J gave up 1 base; unmatched junction bases: 3. This CDR3 is built from 15 residues. CDR1 SGHDN and CDR2 FVKESK come from the germline V gene. Here the CDR3 reads CASSQANRGNTEAFF. In nucleotides, the CDR3 is TGTGCCAGCAGCCAAGCAAACAGGGGGAACACTGAAGCTTTCTTT.